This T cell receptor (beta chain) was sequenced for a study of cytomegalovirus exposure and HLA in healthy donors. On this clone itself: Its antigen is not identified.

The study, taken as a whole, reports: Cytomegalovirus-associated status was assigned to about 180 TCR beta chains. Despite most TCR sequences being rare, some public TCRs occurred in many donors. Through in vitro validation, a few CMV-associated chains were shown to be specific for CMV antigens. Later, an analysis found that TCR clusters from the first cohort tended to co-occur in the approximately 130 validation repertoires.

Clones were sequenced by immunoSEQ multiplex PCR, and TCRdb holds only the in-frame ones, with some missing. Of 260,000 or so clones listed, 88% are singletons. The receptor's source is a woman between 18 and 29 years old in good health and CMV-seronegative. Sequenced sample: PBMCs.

CDR3 residues: CASSQVRADTQYF. Here the CDR3 DNA reads TGCGCCAGCAGCCAAGTCAGGGCAGATACGCAGTATTTT. The chain recombines TRBV4-1 with TRBJ2-3; D is perhaps TRBD1 (5 bases). Looked up from germline, CDR1 is MGHRA and CDR2 is YSYEKL. There are 13 residues in the CDR3. Trimming shortened V by 1 base and J by 4 bases, and 6 bases separated the two germline ends.